This T cell receptor (beta chain) was identified in a study of beta chain features in type 1 diabetes. CDR1 and CDR2 (germline): SGHRS, YFSETQ. The CDR3 length is 13 residues. V lost 4 bases to trimming and J lost 3 bases; unmatched junction nucleotides: 4. Expressed TCRB transcripts were sequenced because the entire RNA isolate underwent reverse transcription. Sequenced by immunoSEQ multiplex PCR; TCRdb stores in-frame clones only, minus some. Of 120,000 to 150,000 clones listed, under 60% are singletons. Concerning this clone itself: Its target is not known.

Findings and caveats of the study: Patients' naive, central memory and Treg TCRB repertoires seemed closer to one another than those of healthy donors.

The chain joins TRBV5-1 to TRBJ2-7; 7 bases are shared with TRBD2. Input material: Tregs from blood. The TCR comes from a man in his late teens or twenties in good health. DNA of the CDR3: TGCGCCAGCAGCCCGAGCGGGATCTACGAGCAGTACTTC. Protein sequence: CASSPSGIYEQYF.